This T cell receptor beta chain was sequenced for a study of T cell responses to AZD1222 COVID-19 vaccine. Study context: Pooled in the analysis were second doses at about 4 or about 12 weeks. Study-level results: Researchers took repertoire samples only after the peak T cell response had come. Two doses of AZD1222 preceded a rise in Spike-specific TCR breadth and depth.

With 5 bases clipped from V and 2 bases from J, the junction kept 4 bases outside the gene matches. The CDR3 covers 14 residues. In germline, CDR1 is MNHEY, CDR2 SVGAGI. Assay used: immunoSEQ multiplex PCR; TCRdb lists only in-frame clones, some missing. The table records under 140,000 clones, roughly 87% of them present only once. In this sample, this clone turned up a few times. Its antigen is as yet unknown. This receptor was taken from an adult in good health. The specimen was peripheral blood, collected on day 0 of AZD1222 vaccination. This chain uses TRBV6-5 with TRBJ2-7; 9 nucleotides match TRBD1. For the CDR3, the DNA is TGTGCCAGCAGTACCAACAGGGGGCCCTACGAGCAGTACTTC. It codes for CASSTNRGPYEQYF.